The next 25 T cell receptor beta chains were all read from a single sample in a study of T cells in tuberculosis. Time point here: new active TB diagnosis, blood taken before or within 7 days of starting treatment. Sequencing used immunoSEQ multiplex PCR; TCRdb keeps in-frame clones, though not all of them. The sample has some 30,000 clones; about 90% are singletons. Sequences were derived from PBMCs, sampled at tuberculosis diagnosis. The receptors here all came from an adult with tuberculosis.

V usage is TRBV6-5 and J usage is TRBJ2-1; D is possibly TRBD2 (7 bases). This CDR3 has 16 amino acids. The ends were cut back, 1 base at V and 6 bases at J, with 16 bases in the middle. Per germline, CDR1 MNHEY and CDR2 SVGAGI. The CDR3 nucleotides read TGTGCCAGCAGTTACTGGGAGGGGGTTATCGGCAATGAGCAGTTCTTC. Translating gives CASSYWEGVIGNEQFF.

The chain employs TRBV5-1 and TRBJ1-2, with D tentatively TRBD1 (5 bases). V gave up 4 bases and J gave up 8 bases, with 12 bases separating them. Looked up from germline, CDR1 is SGHRS and CDR2 is YFSETQ. CDR3 length: 12 residues. The CDR3 bases are TGCGCCAGCAGCCCCGGACAATCGGGCTACACCTTC. It encodes CASSPGQSGYTF.

J is TRBJ2-5 and V is TRBV28, with D perhaps matching TRBD1 (6 bases). The germline V gene encodes CDR1 MDHEN and CDR2 SYDVKM. The CDR3 totals 14 residues. V gave up 5 bases and J gave up 5 bases, with 15 bases separating them. In DNA form, the CDR3 reads TGTGCCAGCAGTCAACACAGGGTGGAGGAGACCCAGTACTTC. Its translation: CASSQHRVEETQYF.

The chain has TRBV19 and TRBJ1-2; D gene ambiguous. Germline V gene sequence: CDR1 LNHDA, CDR2 SQIVND (reference sequence). V was shortened by 7 bases and J by 1 base, with 10 bases between the two germline ends. The length of the CDR3 is 13 residues. The CDR3 here is CASIGRINYGYTF. The CDR3 DNA reads TGTGCCAGTATTGGGAGGATTAACTATGGCTACACCTTC.

The rearrangement uses TRBV10-3 and TRBJ2-7; 12 positions match TRBD1. V lost 3 bases, J lost 6 bases, and 6 bases stayed unmatched. This CDR3 has 15 residues. CDR1 ENHRY and CDR2 SYGVKD come from the germline V gene. CDR3 residues: CAISDPGTGGLEQYF. In nucleotides, the CDR3 is TGTGCCATCAGTGACCCCGGGACAGGGGGCCTCGAGCAGTACTTC.

V usage is TRBV6-1 and J usage is TRBJ2-1; D is unclear. The CDR3 runs 14 residues. Germline lookup yields CDR1 MNHNS and CDR2 SASEGT. V shed 4 bases and J shed 7 bases, with 14 bases lying between them. CDR3 residues: CASSGPKEPNEQFF. The CDR3 nucleotides read TGTGCCAGCAGTGGTCCAAAGGAGCCTAATGAGCAGTTCTTC.

This CDR3 is CASSPPSPGIASPGELFF. Here the CDR3 DNA reads TGCGCCAGCAGCCCGCCTTCCCCAGGGATAGCATCTCCCGGGGAGCTGTTTTTT. J is TRBJ2-2 and V is TRBV5-1, with a possible D match to TRBD1 (5 bases). V shed 4 bases and J shed 6 bases, with 25 bases lying between them. The CDR3 loop spans 18 amino acids. Germline CDR1 and CDR2: SGHRS and YFSETQ.

The rearrangement joins TRBV6-6 to TRBJ2-5; D might be TRBD2 (5 bases). This CDR3 region has 11 residues. The V end was cut by 7 bases, the J end by 7 bases, with 10 bases between. CDR1 and CDR2 (germline): MNHNY, SVGAGI (reference sequence). The CDR3 sequence: CASNLRGTQYF. The CDR3 region has the DNA TGTGCCAGCAACTTACGGGGGACCCAGTACTTC.

The CDR3 sequence is CASSLDRGFYGYTF. In nucleotides, the CDR3 is TGTGCCAGCAGTTTAGACAGGGGGTTCTATGGCTACACCTTC. The chain couples TRBV27 to TRBJ1-2; 9 bases align to TRBD1. The CDR3 spans 14 residues. Unmatched junction bases numbered 2, after V lost 2 bases and J lost 4 bases. CDR1 MNHEY and CDR2 SMNVEV come from the germline V gene (reference sequence).

The CDR3 nucleotides are TGTGCCAGCAGTTACTCGAGAGCGGTCGAGCAGTACTTC. Encoded protein: CASSYSRAVEQYF. The J gene is TRBJ2-7, the V gene TRBV6-5, with D possibly matching TRBD2 (5 bases). The CDR3 runs to 13 residues. CDR1 and CDR2 from the germline V gene are MNHEY and SVGAGI. V was cut by 0 bases and J by 6 bases, with 9 bases left in between.

The chain recombines TRBV6-1 with TRBJ1-5; 7 bases align to TRBD1. The CDR3 runs 15 residues. CDR1 is MNHNS and CDR2 is SASEGT in the germline V gene. J lost 3 bases, V lost 4 bases, and 6 bases had no gene match. The CDR3 loop reads CASSGQGPSNQPQHF. Here the CDR3 DNA reads TGTGCCAGCAGTGGACAGGGCCCCTCCAATCAGCCCCAGCATTTT.

A remark on this clone: Germline is not matched at one junction end, which may reflect a read error. This chain uses TRBV28 with TRBJ2-1, with 7 bases identical to TRBD1. The CDR3 contains 14 residues. Germline loops: CDR1 MDHEN, CDR2 SYDVKM. The CDR3 sequence: CASSLLKGQPSLVF. In nucleotides, the CDR3 is TGTGCCAGCAGTTTACTTAAGGGACAGCCTAGCCTAGTCTTC.

Remarks on this clone: The junction differs from germline at one of its ends, possibly a read error. The chain combines TRBV30 with TRBJ2-4; TRBD2 agrees at 10 bases. The V gene's germline CDR1 is GTSNPN and CDR2 SVGIG (reference sequence). This CDR3 region has 16 residues. This CDR3 reads CAWSVASGRAINIQYF. In DNA form, the CDR3 reads TGTGCCTGGAGTGTCGCCAGCGGGAGGGCCATAAACATTCAGTACTTC.

V usage is TRBV7-2 and J usage is TRBJ2-7, with D perhaps TRBD2 (5 bases). Deletions cut 4 bases from V and 2 bases from J, with 9 bases between. Germline CDR1 SGHTA, CDR2 FQGNSA. The CDR3 is 13 residues long. DNA of the CDR3: TGTGCCAGCAGCTCGGACGGGACCTACGAGCAGTACTTC. The encoded protein is CASSSDGTYEQYF.

The chain is built from TRBV27 and TRBJ2-7; TRBD2 agrees at 8 bases. Trimming at V came to 6 bases and at J to 4 bases, leaving 8 bases not matched to a gene. The CDR3 runs 14 residues. Germline-derived CDR1 and CDR2 are MNHEY and SMNVEV (reference sequence). This CDR3 reads CASSSRGGRYEQYF. CDR3 DNA: TGTGCCAGCAGCTCTCGGGGGGGCCGGTACGAGCAGTACTTC.

The chain links TRBV27 to TRBJ1-5; D possibly corresponds to TRBD1 (5 bases). Trimming removed 2 bases at V and 3 bases at J, with 11 bases between. Germline V lookup: CDR1 MNHEY, CDR2 SMNVEV (reference sequence). This CDR3 region has 15 residues. The DNA for the CDR3 is TGTGCCAGCAGTTTACAGGGTTGGGACAATCAGCCCCAGCATTTT. Amino acid sequence: CASSLQGWDNQPQHF.

The rearrangement uses TRBV4-3 and TRBJ2-4; possible D gene TRBD2, 5 bases. This CDR3 is built from 15 residues. The V gene lost 4 bases and the J gene lost 8 bases, with 18 bases spanning the gap. CDR1 and CDR2 (germline): LGHNA, YSLEER. CDR3 sequence reads: CASSPGNNPGDIQYF. The CDR3 DNA reads as TGCGCCAGCAGCCCCGGTAATAACCCCGGGGACATTCAGTACTTC.

The chain uses TRBV6-1 and TRBJ2-3, with 9 positions matching TRBD2. This CDR3 has 15 amino acids. J gave up 2 bases and V 3 bases, and 3 bases lay outside the gene matches. Per germline, CDR1 MNHNS and CDR2 SASEGT. Here the CDR3 DNA reads TGTGCCAGCAGTGAGGAGCGGGAGGACACAGATACGCAGTATTTT. It codes for CASSEEREDTDTQYF.

The chain combines TRBV10-2 with TRBJ1-5; D is ambiguous. Germline values: CDR1 WSHSY, CDR2 SAAADI. Trimming stripped 6 bases from V and 0 bases from J, with 6 bases between. The CDR3 is made up of 13 amino acids. The CDR3 sequence is CASRATSNQPQHF. DNA for the CDR3: TGCGCCAGCAGAGCGACTAGCAATCAGCCCCAGCATTTT.

About this clone: An end of the junction differs from the germline gene, which may be a read error. V usage is TRBV7-6 and J usage is TRBJ2-5, with 10 bases lining up with TRBD1. CDR1 SGHVS and CDR2 FNYEAQ come from the germline V gene. The length of the CDR3 is 14 residues. The CDR3 spells CASSIPGTGEVPNF. The CDR3 DNA sequence: TGTGCCAGCAGCATTCCGGGGACAGGGGAGGTCCCGAACTTC.

The chain combines TRBV7-2 with TRBJ2-7; D perhaps matches TRBD2 (5 bases). V dropped 1 base and J dropped 2 bases, with 9 bases sitting between them. This CDR3 has 14 amino acids. The germline gives CDR1 SGHTA, CDR2 FQGNSA. The DNA of the CDR3 is TGTGCCAGCAGCTTAGAAGCCGGGGCCTACGAGCAGTACTTC. It encodes CASSLEAGAYEQYF.

The chain combines TRBV19 with TRBJ1-5; D unresolved. This CDR3 contains 13 residues. CDR1 is LNHDA and CDR2 is SQIVND in the germline V gene (reference sequence). V gave up 3 bases and J gave up 5 bases, with 8 bases separating them. CDR3 sequence: CASSMNRYQPQHF. The CDR3 DNA is TGTGCCAGTAGTATGAACAGATATCAGCCCCAGCATTTT.

The chain joins TRBV19 to TRBJ1-2, with D unclear. Germline loops: CDR1 LNHDA, CDR2 SQIVND (reference sequence). This CDR3 spans 11 amino acids. V was trimmed by 8 bases and J by 3 bases, leaving 7 bases between them. CDR3 amino acids: CASQAYYGYTF. The CDR3 DNA reads as TGTGCCAGTCAGGCATACTATGGCTACACCTTC.

Concerning this clone: The CDR3 does not end in the conserved phenylalanine or tryptophan, so this is likely a read error. Because the CDR3's place on the DNA is in doubt, the DNA is left out and the CDR3 is given as listed by TCRdb. The CDR3 here is CTSSQVHPQV. The chain has TRBV1 and TRBJ1-2; the D call in the table, TRBD1, was not verified against the DNA. TRBV1 is a listed pseudogene. The CDR3 length is 10 residues, termini included.

The V and J genes are TRBV4-3 and TRBJ2-2; 7 bases agree with TRBD2. The V and J ends lost 3 bases and 5 bases, in that order; junction bases with no gene match: 6. Germline V gives CDR1 LGHNA, CDR2 YSLEER. This CDR3 contains 15 residues. In nucleotides, the CDR3 is TGCGCCAGCAGCCAGTCTAGCGGAGGGACCGGGGAGCTGTTTTTT. It codes for CASSQSSGGTGELFF.